This paragraph covers one T cell receptor beta chain sequence. Antigen specificity is unknown. The data stem from a study of CD8+CD57+ T cells in acquired aplastic anemia. Study-wide findings and caveats: A significant difference in CD8+ Simpson's diversity between patients and controls was not found.

This CDR3 comprises 16 residues. Germline assignment: CDR1 SGHVS and CDR2 FQNEAQ. The ends were cut back, 5 bases at V and 5 bases at J, with 18 bases in the middle. Genomic DNA was employed as the template in profiling TCR beta VDJ and CDR3. Each CDR3 protein gets one entry after TCRdb re-called the reads with MiXCR. The data hold about 270,000 distinct CDR3 sequences, with around 60% observed a single time. The sequencing sample was made of sorted CD4+, CD8+, or CD8+CD57+ T cells (not recorded which) from PBMCs. The sequence came from a human donor with severe aplastic anemia or a healthy control (not recorded which). The rearrangement links TRBV7-8 to TRBJ2-2; D remains ambiguous. In DNA, the CDR3 is TGTGCCAGCAGCCAAAGAGAAGGTCTCTGGACCGGGGAGCTGTTTTTT. Its protein is CASSQREGLWTGELFF.